This T cell receptor (beta chain) stems from a study of CD4 T cell repertoires in COVID-19. As for the study in general: After nine to ten days of IL-2 expansion, CFSE-low cells were relabeled and restimulated with other coronavirus spikes. General study points: Several top expanded SARS-CoV-2-reactive clonotypes were shared by two or three memory subsets.

The memory T cells were sequenced right after ex vivo isolation, without culture. TCRdb keeps only in-frame clones here, not all; method: immunoSEQ multiplex PCR. The sample has 7,000 to 8,500 clones, about 85% seen once. In the case of this clone: What it binds is not known.

Sequenced material: effector memory CD4+ T cells from blood, taken before the COVID-19 pandemic. This TCR was sampled from a human donor who had COVID-19.

The CDR3 DNA is TGTGCCAGCAGCCAAGGGTTGACAGGGGGTATCCAAAGTGGCACCATATATTTT. Amino acids: CASSQGLTGGIQSGTIYF. The chain uses TRBV4-2 and TRBJ1-3, with 9 bases matching TRBD1. This CDR3 spans 18 amino acids. Germline V lookup: CDR1 LGHNA, CDR2 YNFKEQ. Germline trimming cut 1 base from V and 9 bases from J; bases unmatched to any gene: 16.